Below, 17 T cell receptor beta chains from the same sample are listed, as sequenced in a study of Ad26.COV2.S vaccination and SARS-CoV-2 variants. Treatment: some 20 received Ad26.COV2.S at low or high dose, single or two shots; about five received placebo; per-sample allocation not given. The study sampled participants on day 63 after the first vaccine or placebo injection. Clones were read by immunoSEQ multiplex PCR, and TCRdb kept only the in-frame ones, dropping some. The sample shows some 300,000 clones, more than 70% of them seen only once. Sample: peripheral blood, taken in a trial of Ad26.COV2.S vaccine versus placebo. The source is a person aged 18 to 65 who received the Ad26.COV2.S COVID-19 vaccine or a placebo.

This CDR3 is CASSPGQGARRNGYTF. CDR3 in DNA: TGCGCCAGCAGCCCGGGACAGGGGGCGAGGAGGAATGGCTACACCTTC. The chain links TRBV4-3 to TRBJ1-2, with 12 bases that match TRBD1. The CDR3 sequence is 16 residues long. V shed 4 bases, J shed 6 bases, and the junction held 9 bases outside the gene matches. Germline V lookup: CDR1 LGHNA, CDR2 YSLEER.

V and J are TRBV6-2 or TRBV6-3 and TRBJ1-1; D is perhaps TRBD1 (6 bases). Germline values: CDR1 MNHEY, CDR2 SVGEGT. V was clipped by 5 bases and J by 2 bases, with 21 bases between them. The CDR3 length is 17 residues. CDR3 in DNA: TGTGCCAGCAGTATAATACGGGACATCGGAAGAAACACTGAAGCTTTCTTT. Translation: CASSIIRDIGRNTEAFF.

Of note for this clone: This may be a read error, as it is one base from a much larger clone. The V gene is TRBV24-1, the J gene TRBJ2-2; D possibly matches TRBD1 or TRBD2 (5 bases each). Germline CDR1 and CDR2: KGHDR and SFDVKD. The CDR3 runs to 13 residues. Trimming removed 4 bases at V and 3 bases at J, with 5 bases between. The CDR3: CATSEGDTGELFF. CDR3 in DNA: TGTGCCACCAGTGAGGGGGACACCGGGGAGCTGTTTTTT.

This sequence joins TRBV5-6 and TRBJ1-5; perhaps TRBD1 as D (5 bases). V gave up 0 bases and J gave up 5 bases, with 12 bases separating them. The germline CDR1 and CDR2 sequences are SGHDT and YYEEEE. The CDR3 sequence is 15 residues long. CDR3 DNA sequence: TGTGCCAGCAGCTTGGCCGGGGCAGGTCATCAGCCCCAGCATTTT. Its translation is CASSLAGAGHQPQHF.

This chain links TRBV7-2 with TRBJ2-5; TRBD2 is a possible D gene (5 bases). V dropped 5 bases and J dropped 5 bases, with 15 bases sitting between them. Germline CDR1 reads SGHTA; CDR2 reads FQGNSA. This CDR3 is 14 amino acids long. The CDR3 sequence is CASSDLGEFETQYF. DNA of the CDR3: TGTGCCAGCAGCGATCTCGGGGAGTTTGAGACCCAGTACTTC.

The chain carries TRBV28 and TRBJ1-4, with D possibly TRBD1 on 5 matching bases. V lost 6 bases to trimming and J lost 9 bases, with 14 bases between them. This CDR3 is built from 13 residues. Germline assignment: CDR1 MDHEN and CDR2 SYDVKM. The CDR3 region has the DNA TGTGCCAGCAGGGCAGGGCAACTAAAAAAACTGTTTTTT. It translates to CASRAGQLKKLFF.

The V call is TRBV6-5, the J call TRBJ1-2, with TRBD1 identical over 11 bases. Germline V CDR1 and CDR2: MNHEY, SVGAGI. The ends lost 7 bases at V and 8 bases at J; junction bases unmatched: 12. This CDR3 comprises 15 residues. The CDR3 spells CASNLGQGALAGYTF. For the CDR3, the DNA is TGTGCCAGCAACTTAGGACAGGGGGCCTTGGCAGGCTACACCTTC.

The rearrangement joins TRBV27 to TRBJ1-2; tentative D call: TRBD1 (6 bases). The CDR3 spans 15 residues. Deletions cut 0 bases from V and 8 bases from J, with 16 bases between. Germline V gene lookup returns CDR1 MNHEY and CDR2 SMNVEV (reference sequence). CDR3 protein: CASSLSGAGARGYTF. The CDR3 coding sequence is TGTGCCAGCAGTTTATCGGGGGCGGGGGCGCGGGGCTACACCTTC.

This chain connects TRBV5-1 to TRBJ2-2; 10 bases fit TRBD2. This CDR3 has 15 residues. Per germline, CDR1 SGHRS and CDR2 YFSETQ. V gave up 6 bases and J gave up 7 bases; unmatched junction bases: 9. As DNA, the CDR3 is TGCGCCAGCAACAATCTAGCGGGGGCTGGCGGGGAGCTGTTTTTT. Protein sequence: CASNNLAGAGGELFF.

The chain carries TRBV30 and TRBJ1-1; D is unresolved. There are 14 residues in the CDR3. Germline V gene data show CDR1 as GTSNPN and CDR2 as SVGIG (reference sequence). The V end was cut by 2 bases, the J end by 0 bases, with 10 bases between. As DNA, the CDR3 is TGTGCCTGGAGTATCCCCCTCATGAACACTGAAGCTTTCTTT. It codes for CAWSIPLMNTEAFF.

CDR3 in amino acids: CASSFSPSSSGGNQETQYF. CDR3 nucleotides: TGTGCCAGCAGCTTCTCCCCCTCCTCGAGCGGGGGGAACCAAGAGACCCAGTACTTC. The rearrangement uses TRBV7-2 and TRBJ2-5, with 9 bases aligning to TRBD2. CDR1 is SGHTA and CDR2 is FQGNSA in the germline V gene. The CDR3 consists of 19 residues. V gave up 3 bases and J gave up 0 bases; unmatched junction bases: 14.

The chain combines TRBV30 with TRBJ1-6; no definite D call. The germline V and J ends were trimmed by 3 bases and 8 bases, with 14 bases remaining between them. The germline V gene has CDR1 GTSNPN and CDR2 SVGIG (reference sequence). This CDR3 contains 14 residues. The CDR3 DNA is TGTGCCTGGAGACTGGCAGGTTCACATTCACCCCTCCACTTT. Protein: CAWRLAGSHSPLHF.

This chain connects TRBV4-3 to TRBJ2-3, with 9 bases identical to TRBD2. V lost 4 bases and J lost 1; bases outside the gene matches: 6. The length of the CDR3 is 16 residues. From germline, CDR1 is LGHNA and CDR2 YSLEER. DNA for the CDR3: TGCGCCAGCAGCCTAAGTGCGGGGGGGGGCACAGATACGCAGTATTTT. Translation gives CASSLSAGGGTDTQYF.

The chain carries TRBV10-2 and TRBJ2-7; 11 bases fit TRBD2. The CDR3 contains 14 residues. CDR1 and CDR2 (germline): WSHSY, SAAADI. Trimming took 7 bases from V and 2 from J; bases not matched to a gene: 4. The CDR3 is CASTLAGGTYEQYF. In DNA form, the CDR3 reads TGCGCCAGCACTCTAGCGGGGGGCACCTACGAGCAGTACTTC.

This chain links TRBV29-1 with TRBJ1-1; weak D call: TRBD1 (5 bases). Germline V gives CDR1 SQVTM, CDR2 ANQGSEA. Between the trimmed V and J ends, which lost 4 bases and 4 bases, there was a span of 16 bases. This CDR3 is 14 amino acids long. For the CDR3, the DNA is TGCAGCGTTGCCCCGGGGGTATGGGGCACTGAAGCTTTCTTT. Translated: CSVAPGVWGTEAFF.

The chain employs TRBV6-1 and TRBJ2-7; 8 bases align to TRBD2. Germline CDR1 and CDR2: MNHNS and SASEGT. The ends lost 4 bases at V and 0 bases at J; junction bases unmatched: 2. CDR3 length equals 14 residues. Written as DNA, the CDR3 is TGTGCCAGCAGTGGGAGCGGGGGCTCCTACGAGCAGTACTTC. The encoded protein is CASSGSGGSYEQYF.

The chain carries TRBV9 and TRBJ1-6, with no clear D. V was pared by 0 bases and J by 8 bases, with 18 bases between. This CDR3 comprises 17 residues. The V gene's germline CDR1 is SGDLS and CDR2 YYNGEE. Here the CDR3 DNA reads TGTGCCAGCAGCGTAGCGGGAACTCCTGTCAAGGATTCACCCCTCCACTTT. Translating it yields CASSVAGTPVKDSPLHF.